Below, 12 T cell receptor beta chains from the same sample are listed, as sequenced in a study of shared clonotypes between healthy human individuals. Data came from immunoSEQ multiplex PCR; TCRdb stores just in-frame clones and leaves some out. The data contain about 2.3 million clones, approximately 90% of them singletons. The source material was naive CD4+ T cells from PBMCs. Subset in this sample: CD45RA+ positively selected. The origin of the receptors is a young man in good health. Some clones in this sample may be carry-over from other donors' samples.

Points on this clone: The same CDR3 is also encoded by other DNA sequences in this sample. The chain has TRBV27 and TRBJ1-4; TRBD1 matches at 7 bases. CDR1 is MNHEY and CDR2 is SMNVEV in the germline V gene (reference sequence). After removal of 5 bases from V and 8 bases from J, the junction contained 11 bases not matched to a gene. The length of the CDR3 is 15 residues. Written as DNA, the CDR3 is TGTGCCAGCAGTCCCCGTCAGGGGGAAGGCGAAAAACTGTTTTTT. Protein: CASSPRQGEGEKLFF.

The gene calls are TRBV27 and TRBJ2-1, with 14 bases matching TRBD2. The CDR3 is 18 residues long. Germline assignment: CDR1 MNHEY and CDR2 SMNVEV (reference sequence). V was pared by 3 bases and J by 1 base, with 5 bases of the junction left unmatched. The CDR3 sequence is CASSFPTSGRGSYNEQFF. The CDR3 DNA reads as TGTGCCAGCAGTTTCCCGACTAGCGGGAGGGGGTCCTACAATGAGCAGTTCTTC.

The chain combines TRBV27 with TRBJ2-7; D may be TRBD2 (7 bases). The CDR3 loop spans 13 amino acids. From germline, CDR1 is MNHEY and CDR2 SMNVEV (reference sequence). Trimming stripped 7 bases from V and 7 bases from J, with 17 bases between. The chain's CDR3 is CASTRGGGREQYF. DNA for the CDR3: TGTGCCAGCACCCGTGGGGGGGGCCGGGAGCAGTACTTC.

The rearrangement joins TRBV11-2 to TRBJ1-4; TRBD1 aligns across 7 bases. Germline CDR1 is SGHAT and CDR2 is FQNNGV. The length of the CDR3 is 14 residues. V was clipped by 4 bases and J by 4 bases; unmatched bases: 3. The CDR3 is CASSWDSNNEKLFF. For the CDR3, the DNA is TGTGCCAGCAGCTGGGACAGCAATAATGAAAAACTGTTTTTT. Complete variable domain (other parts from reference TRBV11-2 and TRBJ1-4): EAGVAQSPRYKIIEKRQSVAFWCNPISGHATLYWYQQILGQGPKLLIQFQNNGVVDDSQLPKDRFSAERLKGVDSTLKIQPAKLEDSAVYLCASSWDSNNEKLFFGSGTQLSVL.

V gene TRBV7-8 combines with J gene TRBJ2-3, with 8 bases lining up with TRBD1. The CDR3 is 14 residues long. From germline, CDR1 is SGHVS and CDR2 FQNEAQ. V trimming: 7 bases; J trimming: 5 bases; junction bases outside the gene matches: 8. In nucleotides, the CDR3 is TGTGCCAGCAACCAACTCAGGGGGCAAGATACGCAGTATTTT. Translated: CASNQLRGQDTQYF. Drawing the rest from reference TRBV7-8 and TRBJ2-3, the complete variable domain is GAGVSQSPRYKVAKRGQDVALRCDPISGHVSLFWYQQALGQGPEFLTYFQNEAQLDKSGLPSDRFFAERPEGSVSTLKIQRTQQEDSAVYLCASNQLRGQDTQYFGPGTRLTVL.

This chain uses TRBV28 with TRBJ2-3, with unresolved D. Germline V lookup: CDR1 MDHEN, CDR2 SYDVKM. V gave up 3 bases and J gave up 7 bases, with 17 bases separating them. The CDR3 extends over 15 amino acids. CDR3 nucleotides: TGTGCCAGCAGTTTGGGCAACCCACGCGGTCATACGCAGTATTTT. Amino acids: CASSLGNPRGHTQYF.

In the case of this clone: Other DNA sequences in the same sample also yield this CDR3. V usage is TRBV7-9 and J usage is TRBJ2-1; possibly TRBD2 for D (5 bases). V lost 5 bases and J 0 bases, leaving 11 bases between the germline ends. The CDR3 runs 15 residues. CDR1 is SEHNR and CDR2 is FQNEAQ in the germline V gene (reference sequence). Here the CDR3 reads CASSPLGSSYNEQFF. CDR3 nucleotides: TGTGCCAGCAGCCCGCTGGGGAGCTCCTACAATGAGCAGTTCTTC. The variable domain in full, completed from reference TRBV7-9 and TRBJ2-1, reads DTGVSQNPRHKITKRGQNVTFRCDPISEHNRLYWYRQTLGQGPEFLTYFQNEAQLEKSRLLSDRFSAERPKGSFSTLEIQRTEQGDSAMYLCASSPLGSSYNEQFFGPGTRLTVL.

The CDR3 DNA reads TGCGCCAGCAGCTTTTGGTCTAGCGGGAGTGGTACCGGGGAGCTGTTTTTT. This codes for CASSFWSSGSGTGELFF. This sequence joins TRBV5-1 and TRBJ2-2; TRBD2 matches at 10 bases. Trimming cost V 2 bases and J 5 bases; bases outside gene matches: 9. Germline values: CDR1 SGHRS, CDR2 YFSETQ. This CDR3 is 17 amino acids long.

The chain employs TRBV6-6 and TRBJ1-1; D call uncertain. Trimming removed 8 bases at V and 1 base at J, with 11 bases between. CDR3 length: 13 residues. Germline lookup yields CDR1 MNHNY and CDR2 SVGAGI (reference sequence). The CDR3 loop reads CASVPTPNTEAFF. In nucleotides, the CDR3 is TGTGCCAGCGTCCCGACACCGAACACTGAAGCTTTCTTT.

This clone occurred once. This sample includes further DNA sequences coding for the same CDR3. V gene TRBV5-1 combines with J gene TRBJ2-3; 9 bases fit TRBD2. CDR1 is SGHRS, CDR2 YFSETQ, per germline. V lost 0 bases, J lost 2 bases, and 4 bases stayed unmatched. This CDR3 is 16 amino acids long. The CDR3 DNA follows: TGCGCCAGCAGCTTGGGACTAGCGGCGAACACAGATACGCAGTATTTT. Its translation: CASSLGLAANTDTQYF.

The chain employs TRBV27 and TRBJ2-7; TRBD2 aligns across 9 bases. Trimming cost V 2 bases and J 1 base; bases outside gene matches: 12. CDR3 length: 18 residues. CDR1 MNHEY and CDR2 SMNVEV come from the germline V gene (reference sequence). The DNA of the CDR3 is TGTGCCAGCAGTTTAATAGGGGCCGATAGCGGGAGATCCTACGAGCAGTACTTC. Encoded protein: CASSLIGADSGRSYEQYF.

This clone was picked up one time. The V and J genes are TRBV6-5 and TRBJ2-7; D is ambiguous. The V gene's germline CDR1 is MNHEY and CDR2 SVGAGI. Trimming took off 0 bases at V and 5 bases at J, with 11 bases between the two ends. This CDR3 has 14 amino acids. CDR3 loop: CASSYSRRAHEQYF. DNA for the CDR3: TGTGCCAGCAGTTACTCCAGAAGGGCCCACGAGCAGTACTTC.